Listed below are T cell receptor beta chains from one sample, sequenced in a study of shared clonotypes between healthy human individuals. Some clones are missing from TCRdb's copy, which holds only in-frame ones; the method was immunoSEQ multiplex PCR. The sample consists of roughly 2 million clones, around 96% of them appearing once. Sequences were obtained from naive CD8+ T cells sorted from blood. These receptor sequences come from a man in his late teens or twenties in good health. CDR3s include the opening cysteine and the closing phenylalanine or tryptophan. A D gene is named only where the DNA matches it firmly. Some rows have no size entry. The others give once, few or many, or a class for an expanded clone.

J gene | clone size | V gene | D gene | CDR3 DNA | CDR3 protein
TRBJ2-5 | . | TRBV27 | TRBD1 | TGTGCCAGCGGTGGGACAGTTCAAGAGACCCAGTACTTC | CASGGTVQETQYF
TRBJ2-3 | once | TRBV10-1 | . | TGCGCCAGCAGTGAGCTGGATTTAGGTGGAGATACGCAGTATTTT | CASSELDLGGDTQYF
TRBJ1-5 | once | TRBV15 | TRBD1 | TGTGCCACCAGCACCCCTACAGGGGGGGCTCAGCCCCAGCATTTT | CATSTPTGGAQPQHF
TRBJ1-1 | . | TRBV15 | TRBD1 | TGTGCCACCAGTCCGGACAGGGGCACTGAAGCTTTCTTT | CATSPDRGTEAFF
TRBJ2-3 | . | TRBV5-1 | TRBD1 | TGCGCCAGCAGCTCTGACAGGGAGTCCCCCCAGGGAACGCAGTATTTT | CASSSDRESPQGTQYF
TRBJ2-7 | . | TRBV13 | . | TGTGCCAGCAGCCCCCCTTTGGCCTACGAGCAGTACTTC | CASSPPLAYEQYF
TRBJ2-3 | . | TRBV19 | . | TGTGCCAGTAGTAACTTGGGGTTTGGCACAGATACGCAGTATTTT | CASSNLGFGTDTQYF
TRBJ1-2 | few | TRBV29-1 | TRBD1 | TGCAGCTCCTGGGACAGGATACACTATGGCTACACCTTC | CSSWDRIHYGYTF
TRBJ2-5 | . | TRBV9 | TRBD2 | TGTGCCAGCAACCCGGAGGGTAGCGGGGGACAAGAGACCCAGTACTTC | CASNPEGSGGQETQYF
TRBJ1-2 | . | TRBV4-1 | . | TGCGCCAGCAGCCAAGATCTACCAGCCTCCTATGGCTACACCTTC | CASSQDLPASYGYTF
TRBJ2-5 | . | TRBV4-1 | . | TGCGCCAGCAGCCCCGAGCGCCGGGAGACCCAGTACTTC | CASSPERRETQYF
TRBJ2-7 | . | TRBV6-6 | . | TGTGCCAGCAGTTACGCAGAAACCTACGAGCAGTACTTC | CASSYAETYEQYF
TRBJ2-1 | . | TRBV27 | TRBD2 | TGTGCCAGCAGTTCAGGGACTAGCGGGAGTAGGCCGGTCAATGAGCAGTTCTTC | CASSSGTSGSRPVNEQFF
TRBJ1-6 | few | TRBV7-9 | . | TGTGCCAGCAGCTCCTTGGAGAGGGGTTCGCGTTCACCCCTCCACTTT | CASSSLERGSRSPLHF
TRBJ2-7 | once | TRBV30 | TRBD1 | TGTGCCTGGAGTCGGACAGGGCTTTCCTACGAGCAGTACTTC | CAWSRTGLSYEQYF
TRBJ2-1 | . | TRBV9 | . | TGTGCCAGCAGCGTAGACTTTTACAATGAGCAGTTCTTC | CASSVDFYNEQFF
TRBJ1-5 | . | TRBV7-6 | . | TGTGCCAGCAGCCTCAGGGTGGATCAGCCCCAGCATTTT | CASSLRVDQPQHF
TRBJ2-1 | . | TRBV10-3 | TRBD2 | TGTGCCATCAGTGACACTAGCGGGAGTTTTGATGTTAATGAGCAGTTCTTC | CAISDTSGSFDVNEQFF
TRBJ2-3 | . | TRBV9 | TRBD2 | TGTGCCAGCAGCGTAGCCCTAGCGGGGATATTAACAGATACGCAGTATTTT | CASSVALAGILTDTQYF
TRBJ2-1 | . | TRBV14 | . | TGTGCCAGCAGCTGGACTGGGCTAGTTTTCTACAATGAGCAGTTCTTC | CASSWTGLVFYNEQFF
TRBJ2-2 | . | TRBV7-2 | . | TGTGCCAGCAGCTGGGACAATGCCGGGGAGCTGTTTTTT | CASSWDNAGELFF